This TCR beta chain stems from a study of cytotoxic CD8 clonotypes in ibrutinib-treated CLL. Study-level background: Responses: some 25 partial, 2 complete; after median about 70 months, about 15 stayed remitted, some 12 progressed.

Study-wide findings and caveats: Measured clonality at baseline was greater than in age-matched healthy donors and tracked with circulating CD8+ T-cell counts. Sustained-remission and progressing patients had unequal sampling times.

With 0 bases clipped from V and 1 base from J, the junction kept 6 bases outside the gene matches. This CDR3 is built from 17 residues. CDR1 ENHRY and CDR2 SYGVKD come from the germline V gene. As regards this clone: What it binds is not known.

The assay was immunoSEQ multiplex PCR, and TCRdb's table has in-frame clones only and misses some. The table shows about 200,000 clones, with around 75% occurring only once. The gene calls are TRBV10-3 and TRBJ1-5; 7 nucleotides agree with TRBD1. The sequences come from PBMCs, collected after 12 months of ibrutinib treatment. The sequence was collected from a human donor with chronic lymphocytic leukemia. CDR3 protein: CAISESRQGGSNQPQHF. Here the CDR3 DNA reads TGTGCCATCAGTGAGTCGAGACAGGGAGGAAGCAATCAGCCCCAGCATTTT.